The next 26 T cell receptor beta chains were all read from a single sample in a study of T cells in Graves' hyperthyroidism and ophthalmopathy. It was RNA transcripts that yielded the amplified TCR beta CDR3 regions. HTBI primers were employed in a first-round RT-PCR of the TCR CDR3. MiXCR, applied by TCRdb to the multiplex PCR reads, yields one record per CDR3 protein. Found here are roughly 580,000 distinct CDR3 sequences, around 42% of them singletons; the top ten hold nearly 8.5%. Sequencing was carried out using peripheral blood or thyroid tissue (not recorded which). The receptors originated from a woman between 18 and 30 years old with Graves' hyperthyroidism.

Relative to its sample, this clonotype is medium-sized. The rearrangement joins TRBV2 to TRBJ1-4; TRBD1 is a possible D gene (6 bases). CDR3 length equals 12 residues. Germline V lookup: CDR1 SNHLY, CDR2 FYNNEI. Deletions cut 11 bases from V and 7 bases from J, with 14 bases between. The CDR3 region is CAGQGNGEKLFF. CDR3 nucleotide sequence: TGTGCCGGCCAGGGGAATGGTGAAAAACTGTTTTTT.

A few counts support this clonotype. The chain links TRBV9 to TRBJ1-2; 9 positions agree with TRBD1. The V segment lost 5 bases and the J segment 4 bases; nucleotides outside the gene matches: 6. Germline loops: CDR1 SGDLS, CDR2 YYNGEE. The CDR3 runs to 14 residues. This CDR3 is CASRWTGEVYGYTF. CDR3 in DNA: TGTGCCAGCAGGTGGACAGGGGAGGTCTATGGCTACACCTTC.

The chain carries TRBV5-1 and TRBJ2-2; 7 bases agree with TRBD2. The CDR3 is 16 amino acids. Germline CDR1 and CDR2: SGHRS and YFSETQ. J gave up 5 bases and V 4 bases, and 11 bases lay outside the gene matches. The CDR3 loop is CASSLVAGASTGELFF. The CDR3 DNA is TGCGCCAGCAGCCTGGTTGCGGGAGCATCGACCGGGGAGCTGTTTTTT.

Turning to this clonotype: Being one base from a much bigger clone, this may be a read error. The rearrangement links TRBV24-1 to TRBJ2-7; the D gene is possibly TRBD1 (5 bases). The CDR3 totals 14 residues. Germline CDR1 reads KGHDR; CDR2 reads SFDVKD. CDR3 nucleotides: TGTGCCAGCAGTGATCCAGGGTGGCCCTACGAGCAGTACTTC. It codes for CASSDPGWPYEQYF.

This clonotype showed up just a few times. The CDR3 carries no conserved terminal phenylalanine or tryptophan, so it likely arises from a read error. V and J are TRBV14 and TRBJ1-2; D ambiguous. Trimming took off 1 base at V and 7 bases at J, with 10 bases between the two ends. The CDR3 sequence is 13 residues long. Germline values: CDR1 SGHDN, CDR2 FVKESK. Here the CDR3 reads CASSQGPRSGYTL. The CDR3, as DNA: TGTGCCAGCAGCCAAGGGCCGAGGTCTGGCTACACCCTC.

This clonotype was counted many times. The V gene is TRBV7-8, the J gene TRBJ1-1; D is unclear. CDR3 length: 13 residues. V lost 5 bases, J lost 4 bases, and 11 bases lay in between. From germline, CDR1 is SGHVS and CDR2 FQNEAQ. The CDR3 bases are TGTGCCAGCAGCGAGGGATCGGGCACTGAAGCTTTCTTT. Encoded protein: CASSEGSGTEAFF.

This clonotype was seen more than once but under ten times. The chain combines TRBV7-8 with TRBJ2-7; 9 nucleotides align to TRBD2. The CDR3 is made up of 16 amino acids. Unmatched junction bases numbered 8, after V lost 4 bases and J lost 1 base. Per germline, CDR1 SGHVS and CDR2 FQNEAQ. The CDR3 DNA reads as TGTGCCAGCAGCTCCTTTCTTAGCGGGAGTTCCTACGAGCAGTACTTC. Its protein product is CASSSFLSGSSYEQYF. The full variable domain, with the rest looked up from reference TRBV7-8 and TRBJ2-7, is GAGVSQSPRYKVAKRGQDVALRCDPISGHVSLFWYQQALGQGPEFLTYFQNEAQLDKSGLPSDRFFAERPEGSVSTLKIQRTQQEDSAVYLCASSSFLSGSSYEQYFGPGTRLTVT.

This chain links TRBV7-3 with TRBJ2-2; possibly TRBD1 for D (5 bases). Germline CDR1 is SGHTA and CDR2 is FQGTGA. The CDR3 sequence is 14 residues long. The V end lost 3 bases, the J end lost 4 bases, and 9 bases lay between the germline ends. In DNA form, the CDR3 reads TGTGCCAGCAGCTTCAGGGTGTCCACCGGGGAGCTGTTTTTT. It encodes CASSFRVSTGELFF.

To note about this clonotype: A much larger clone differs by one base, so this may be a read error. This chain connects TRBV5-1 to TRBJ1-3; no definite D call. The germline CDR1 and CDR2 sequences are SGHRS and YFSETQ. V shed 0 bases and J shed 5 bases, with 9 bases lying between them. The CDR3 is 14 residues long. The CDR3 region is CASSLDGIRNTIYF. The CDR3 DNA sequence: TGCGCCAGCAGCTTGGACGGCATACGAAACACCATATATTTT.

For the CDR3, the DNA is TGTGCCAGCAGCCCCTTAGCGGGACCTTCCTACGAGCAGTACTTC. Translating it yields CASSPLAGPSYEQYF. The V and J genes are TRBV7-7 and TRBJ2-7, with 8 bases aligning to TRBD2. Germline V gives CDR1 SSHAT, CDR2 FNYEAQ (reference sequence). This CDR3 region has 15 residues. J was trimmed by 1 base and V by 5 bases; bases with no gene match: 7.

This clonotype appeared many times. The V and J genes are TRBV25-1 and TRBJ2-5; weak D call: TRBD2 (7 bases). Germline V gives CDR1 MGHDK, CDR2 SYGVNS. V gave up 3 bases and J gave up 4 bases, with 12 bases separating them. The CDR3 length is 14 residues. The CDR3 is CASSDGGLGETQYF. The CDR3 coding sequence is TGTGCCAGCAGTGACGGGGGGCTAGGAGAGACCCAGTACTTC.

The J gene is TRBJ1-2, the V gene TRBV7-9; D not resolved. The CDR3 is made up of 13 amino acids. Germline V gives CDR1 SEHNR, CDR2 FQNEAQ (reference sequence). V lost 5 bases and J 6 bases, leaving 13 bases between the germline ends. The CDR3 DNA is TGTGCCAGCAGCCCAGGTCCGGGGAATGGCTACACCTTC. Translating gives CASSPGPGNGYTF.

As regards this clonotype: The germline gene is not matched at one end of the junction; a read error may be the cause. The genes are TRBV5-1 and TRBJ2-7; 13 positions agree with TRBD2. CDR1 and CDR2 (germline): SGHRS, YFSETQ. This CDR3 has 14 residues. The CDR3 DNA follows: TGTGCCAGCAGCGCCGGACTAGCGGGGGACGAGCAGTACTTC. Protein sequence: CASSAGLAGDEQYF. Full variable domain (rest looked up from reference TRBV5-1 and TRBJ2-7): KAGVTQTPRYLIKTRGQQVTLSCSPISGHRSVSWYQQTPGQGLQFLFEYFSETQRNKGNFPGRFSGRQFSNSRSEMNVSTLELGDSALYLCASSAGLAGDEQYFGPGTRLTVT.

Points on this clonotype: This may stem from a read error, because a much larger clone lies one nucleotide away. The chain uses TRBV10-3 and TRBJ1-4; D gene ambiguous. V dropped 3 bases and J dropped 7 bases, with 6 bases sitting between them. The CDR3 length is 12 residues. Germline V lookup: CDR1 ENHRY, CDR2 SYGVKD. The CDR3 here is CAISDRSEKLFF. In DNA form, the CDR3 reads TGTGCCATCAGTGACCGGAGTGAAAAACTGTTTTTT.

This chain's CDR3 is CASSTRTGANYGYTF. CDR3 coding DNA: TGTGCCAGCAGCACCCGGACGGGAGCTAACTATGGCTACACCTTC. This chain connects TRBV2 to TRBJ1-2; no firm D call. Trimming took off 6 bases at V and 0 bases at J, with 14 bases between the two ends. The CDR3 consists of 15 residues. Germline CDR1 SNHLY, CDR2 FYNNEI.

This clonotype was recorded a few times. A much more abundant neighbour one base away suggests this may be a read error. This chain links TRBV7-3 with TRBJ2-5; D is perhaps TRBD2 (5 bases). Germline lookup yields CDR1 SGHTA and CDR2 FQGTGA. The CDR3 has 14 amino acids. This CDR3 is CASSLTDEGEAQYF. The CDR3 coding sequence is TGTGCCAGCAGCTTAACAGACGAGGGAGAGGCCCAGTACTTC.

On this clonotype: A single base separates this from a much larger clone, so it may be a read error. The chain links TRBV2 to TRBJ1-2; no firm D call. V was pared by 7 bases and J by 4 bases, with 16 bases between. The CDR3 is made up of 14 amino acids. The germline V gene has CDR1 SNHLY and CDR2 FYNNEI. The CDR3 loop reads CASTSSKNSYGYTF. CDR3 sequence (DNA): TGTGCCAGCACATCCTCCAAAAATTCCTATGGCTACACCTTC.

This clonotype was seen ten or more times. The rearrangement uses TRBV10-2 and TRBJ2-7; D is possibly TRBD2 (5 bases). The CDR3 has 14 residues. V was clipped by 3 bases and J by 0 bases, with 9 bases between them. Germline V gives CDR1 WSHSY, CDR2 SAAADI. CDR3 bases: TGCGCCAGCAGTGACGTGGACTTCTCCTACGAGCAGTACTTC. This codes for CASSDVDFSYEQYF.

J is TRBJ1-5 and V is TRBV2; TRBD1 is a possible D gene (6 bases). The ends were cut back, 7 bases at V and 4 bases at J, with 11 bases in the middle. The CDR3 spans 13 residues. Germline V gives CDR1 SNHLY, CDR2 FYNNEI. The CDR3 DNA follows: TGTGCCAGCACCAAGGGGGGGAATCAGCCCCAGCATTTT. It is translated as CASTKGGNQPQHF.

This clonotype was observed at least ten times. The J gene is TRBJ2-5, the V gene TRBV10-3; D gene unclear. CDR3 length equals 13 residues. CDR1 is ENHRY, CDR2 SYGVKD, per germline. Trimming took 6 bases from V and 1 from J, leaving 9 bases between them. The CDR3 DNA is TGTGCCATCAGGGAAAGAACCCAAGAGACCCAGTACTTC. This gives the protein CAIRERTQETQYF.

This clonotype was seen ten or more times. V and J are TRBV15 and TRBJ2-5; D might be TRBD2 (6 bases). The CDR3 is made up of 16 amino acids. V shed 0 bases and J shed 5 bases, with 16 bases lying between them. The germline gives CDR1 LNHNV, CDR2 YYDKDF (reference sequence). The CDR3 sequence is CATSRDWSGGGETQYF. DNA of the CDR3: TGTGCCACCAGCAGAGATTGGAGCGGAGGAGGGGAGACCCAGTACTTC.

With respect to this clonotype: A much larger clone lies one base from this, so it may be a read error. The chain joins TRBV29-1 to TRBJ1-1; maybe TRBD1 (5 bases). The CDR3 spans 12 residues. Deletions cut 1 base from V and 8 bases from J, with 11 bases between. Germline V gene lookup returns CDR1 SQVTM and CDR2 ANQGSEA. The CDR3 DNA reads TGCAGCGTTGAAGGTCCGGGGGACGAAGCTTTCTTT. It translates to CSVEGPGDEAFF.

In this sample, this clonotype turned up a few times. V gene TRBV5-1 combines with J gene TRBJ1-1, with D unclear. The CDR3 length is 15 residues. Trimming took off 0 bases at V and 0 bases at J, with 9 bases between the two ends. The V gene's germline CDR1 is SGHRS and CDR2 YFSETQ. Written as DNA, the CDR3 is TGCGCCAGCAGCTTGGGGGTCAGTGTGAACACTGAAGCTTTCTTT. It codes for CASSLGVSVNTEAFF.

CDR3 in amino acids: CASSVQQGQHF. DNA of the CDR3: TGTGCCAGCAGTGTCCAACAGGGGCAGCATTTT. V and J are TRBV2 and TRBJ1-5; 7 bases map to TRBD1. CDR1 SNHLY and CDR2 FYNNEI come from the germline V gene. The CDR3 length is 11 residues. V lost 4 bases to trimming and J lost 13 bases; unmatched junction nucleotides: 4.

This clonotype was observed many times. An end of the junction does not agree with germline; a read error may underlie this. The rearrangement uses TRBV7-9 and TRBJ1-6; D is uncertain. CDR3 length equals 15 residues. Germline V gene sequence: CDR1 SEHNR, CDR2 FQNEAQ (reference sequence). The CDR3 sequence is CASTLRTVSESPLHF. DNA of the CDR3: TGTGCCAGCACCTTACGGACGGTCTCCGAATCACCCCTCCACTTT.

This clonotype was observed a few times. The chain uses TRBV7-2 and TRBJ2-2; TRBD2 matches at 7 bases. Per the germline V gene, CDR1 is SGHTA and CDR2 is FQGNSA. The CDR3 sequence is 14 residues long. V lost 8 bases and J lost 5; bases outside the gene matches: 8. The CDR3 sequence: CASRPGGSTGELFF. The CDR3 coding sequence is TGTGCCAGCCGCCCGGGCGGGAGTACCGGGGAGCTGTTTTTT.